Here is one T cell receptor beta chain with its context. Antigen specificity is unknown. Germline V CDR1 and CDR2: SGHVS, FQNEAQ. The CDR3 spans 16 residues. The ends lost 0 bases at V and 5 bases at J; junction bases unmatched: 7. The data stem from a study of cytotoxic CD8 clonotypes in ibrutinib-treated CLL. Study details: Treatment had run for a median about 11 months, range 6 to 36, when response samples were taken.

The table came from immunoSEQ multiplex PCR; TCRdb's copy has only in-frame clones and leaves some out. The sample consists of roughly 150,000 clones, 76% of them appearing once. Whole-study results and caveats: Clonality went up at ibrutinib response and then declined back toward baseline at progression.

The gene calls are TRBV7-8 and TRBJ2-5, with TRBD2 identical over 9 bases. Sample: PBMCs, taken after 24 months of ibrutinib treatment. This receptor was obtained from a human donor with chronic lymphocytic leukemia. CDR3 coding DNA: TGTGCCAGCAGCTTAGCGGGCGGGAGGGCCGCGGAGACCCAGTACTTC. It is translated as CASSLAGGRAAETQYF. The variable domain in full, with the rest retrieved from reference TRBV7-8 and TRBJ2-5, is GAGVSQSPRYKVAKRGQDVALRCDPISGHVSLFWYQQALGQGPEFLTYFQNEAQLDKSGLPSDRFFAERPEGSVSTLKIQRTQQEDSAVYLCASSLAGGRAAETQYFGPGTRLLVL.